These 27 T cell receptor beta chains came from one sample sequenced in a study of technical replicates of blood from four donors. The method was immunoSEQ multiplex PCR; TCRdb's version includes in-frame clones alone and lacks a portion of them. In the table there are approximately 69,000 clones, 88% of which are singletons. Material for sequencing was PBMCs. These receptors were collected from a human donor in good health. Some clones in this sample may be carry-over from other donors' samples.

The V gene is TRBV29-1, the J gene TRBJ2-3; the D gene is possibly TRBD2 (6 bases). The ends were cut back, 3 bases at V and 4 bases at J, with 8 bases in the middle. The CDR3 length is 12 residues. Germline V gives CDR1 SQVTM, CDR2 ANQGSEA. The CDR3 DNA reads as TGCAGCGTTGATGCTAGCGCAGATACGCAGTATTTT. It specifies CSVDASADTQYF.

This sequence joins TRBV5-6 and TRBJ1-3; 8 nucleotides match TRBD1. V shed 3 bases and J 2 bases; nucleotides not matched to a gene: 1. This CDR3 has 14 residues. Per germline, CDR1 SGHDT and CDR2 YYEEEE. The CDR3 loop reads CASSWTGTGNTIYF. The DNA of the CDR3 is TGTGCCAGCAGCTGGACAGGGACTGGAAACACCATATATTTT.

This clone occurred a few times. The chain couples TRBV5-8 to TRBJ2-7; TRBD2 matches at 9 bases. CDR1 and CDR2 from the germline V gene are SGHTS and YDEGEE. J gave up 3 bases and V 0 bases, and 4 bases lay outside the gene matches. This CDR3 spans 15 amino acids. The CDR3 is CASSLGLAGVYEQYF. CDR3 nucleotides: TGTGCCAGCAGCTTGGGCTTAGCGGGAGTCTACGAGCAGTACTTC.

The chain joins TRBV23-1 to TRBJ2-7, with 7 bases fitting TRBD2. TRBV23-1 counts as an open reading frame of uncertain function. The V and J ends lost 6 bases and 3 bases, in that order; junction bases with no gene match: 26. CDR3 length equals 20 residues. The CDR3 spells CASRRPGPLGGTPLFYEQYF. DNA for the CDR3: TGCGCCAGCAGAAGACCGGGACCACTGGGGGGGACCCCACTTTTCTACGAGCAGTACTTC.

Details on this clone: Different DNA sequences within this sample yield the same CDR3. V gene TRBV7-9 combines with J gene TRBJ2-7; 9 bases align to TRBD2. Germline V gene data show CDR1 as SEHNR and CDR2 as FQNEAQ (reference sequence). V shed 0 bases and J 2 bases; nucleotides not matched to a gene: 2. There are 15 residues in the CDR3. CDR3 residues: CASSLASGGTYEQYF. The CDR3 nucleotides read TGTGCCAGCAGCTTAGCGAGCGGGGGGACCTACGAGCAGTACTTC.

V and J are TRBV19 and TRBJ2-2, with TRBD2 as a possible D gene (6 bases). The V gene lost 2 bases and the J gene lost 4 bases, with 14 bases spanning the gap. The CDR3 length is 16 residues. From germline, CDR1 is LNHDA and CDR2 SQIVND (reference sequence). DNA of the CDR3: TGTGCCAGTAGTATAATAGGAAAGGGAGGCACCGGGGAGCTGTTTTTT. It encodes CASSIIGKGGTGELFF.

About this clone: An end of the junction does not agree with germline; a read error may underlie this. This chain uses TRBV19 with TRBJ2-2; the D gene is possibly TRBD2 (5 bases). Germline V gene lookup returns CDR1 LNHDA and CDR2 SQIVND (reference sequence). The CDR3 is made up of 12 amino acids. In nucleotides, the CDR3 is TGTGCTAGTACCGGAGGTACCGGGGAGCTGTTTTTT. Its protein is CASTGGTGELFF.

The chain couples TRBV19 to TRBJ1-5; 11 positions match TRBD1. Trimming at V came to 8 bases and at J to 7 bases, leaving 10 bases not matched to a gene. Germline-derived CDR1 and CDR2 are LNHDA and SQIVND (reference sequence). The CDR3 totals 15 residues. The CDR3 coding sequence is TGTGCCAGTCAGCAGGACAGGGGGCTCTGGCAGCCCCAGCATTTT. Translated, it gives CASQQDRGLWQPQHF.

The genes are TRBV11-3 and TRBJ2-2; no reliable D call. Germline V gene sequence: CDR1 SGHNT, CDR2 YENEEA. CDR3 length equals 12 residues. Deletions cut 4 bases from V and 7 bases from J, with 7 bases between. The CDR3 region is CASSSGGGELFF. The CDR3 region has the DNA TGTGCCAGCAGCTCAGGTGGCGGGGAGCTGTTTTTT.

V gene TRBV6-4 combines with J gene TRBJ2-1; D remains ambiguous. The CDR3 contains 15 residues. The germline V and J ends were trimmed by 3 bases and 4 bases, with 13 bases remaining between them. Looked up from germline, CDR1 is MRHNA and CDR2 is SNTAGT. CDR3 residues: CASSEGAGSYNEQFF. The CDR3 DNA is TGTGCCAGCAGTGAAGGTGCAGGTAGTTACAATGAGCAGTTCTTC.

The chain employs TRBV12-5 and TRBJ2-1; 8 nucleotides agree with TRBD2. The CDR3 spans 14 residues. The junction had 11 bases not matched to a gene; V was cut back by 7 bases and J by 9 bases. The germline V gene encodes CDR1 LGHNT and CDR2 FRNRAP. This CDR3 reads CASAVLAAGREQFF. The CDR3 DNA reads as TGTGCTAGTGCCGTACTAGCGGCGGGGCGTGAGCAGTTCTTC.

The V and J genes are TRBV6-1 and TRBJ1-5; a weak D match, TRBD1 (6 bases). V lost 4 bases and J lost 3, with 7 bases in between. This CDR3 contains 13 residues. Looked up from germline, CDR1 is MNHNS and CDR2 is SASEGT. This CDR3 is CASSGQVNQPQHF. In DNA, the CDR3 is TGTGCCAGCAGTGGACAGGTCAATCAGCCCCAGCATTTT.

This chain joins TRBV27 and TRBJ1-4; the D gene is possibly TRBD1 (5 bases). This CDR3 is 13 amino acids long. The germline CDR1 and CDR2 sequences are MNHEY and SMNVEV (reference sequence). Trimming cost V 6 bases and J 11 bases, with 16 bases left between them. This CDR3 reads CASSKRQSEKLFF. CDR3 in DNA: TGTGCCAGCAGCAAAAGACAGTCGGAGAAACTGTTTTTT.

The CDR3 sequence is CASSYVSSSNQPQHF. The CDR3 DNA reads as TGTGCCAGCAGTTACGTTTCCTCTAGCAATCAGCCCCAGCATTTT. The J gene is TRBJ1-5, the V gene TRBV6-6; D call uncertain. CDR3 length equals 15 residues. Deletions cut 2 bases from V and 0 bases from J, with 8 bases between. CDR1 MNHNY and CDR2 SVGAGI come from the germline V gene (reference sequence).

This chain joins TRBV7-6 and TRBJ1-3, with 8 bases lining up with TRBD1. Losses at the gene ends were 5 bases for V and 0 bases for J; bases not matched to a gene: 12. CDR1 SGHVS and CDR2 FNYEAQ come from the germline V gene. This CDR3 region has 18 residues. The CDR3 sequence is CASSPQPGQALSGNTIYF. In DNA form, the CDR3 reads TGTGCCAGCAGCCCCCAACCGGGACAGGCACTCTCTGGAAACACCATATATTTT.

The rearrangement links TRBV2 to TRBJ2-7; possible D gene TRBD2, 6 bases. The CDR3 sequence is 14 residues long. Germline V gives CDR1 SNHLY, CDR2 FYNNEI. V was shortened by 3 bases and J by 3 bases, with 12 bases between the two germline ends. The CDR3 sequence is CASSDSSGVYEQYF. The CDR3 bases are TGTGCCAGCAGTGACAGCTCGGGAGTCTACGAGCAGTACTTC.

The chain recombines TRBV7-2 with TRBJ1-5; 10 positions agree with TRBD1. The CDR3 has 16 residues. Germline lookup yields CDR1 SGHTA and CDR2 FQGNSA. V was pared by 5 bases and J by 3 bases, with 7 bases of the junction left unmatched. Written as DNA, the CDR3 is TGTGCCAGCAGCATCTACGGGACAGGGGTCAATCAGCCCCAGCATTTT. Translating gives CASSIYGTGVNQPQHF.

The V call is TRBV6-1, the J call TRBJ2-1, with TRBD2 matching over 7 bases. Trimming took 7 bases from V and 7 from J; bases not matched to a gene: 10. The CDR3 sequence is 14 residues long. Germline V gene lookup returns CDR1 MNHNS and CDR2 SASEGT. CDR3 sequence (DNA): TGTGCCAGCACCAACGGTGGGAGGGGAAATGAGCAGTTCTTC. Residues: CASTNGGRGNEQFF.

As DNA, the CDR3 is TGTGCCAGGTCCCCGGTTAGCACCTACGAGCAGTACTTC. Its protein is CARSPVSTYEQYF. The genes are TRBV2 and TRBJ2-7, with D hard to call. Trimming removed 9 bases from V and 2 bases from J, with 14 bases in between. The CDR3 is 13 amino acids. In germline, CDR1 is SNHLY, CDR2 FYNNEI.

This CDR3 is CASSWGGREKLFF. The DNA for the CDR3 is TGTGCCAGCAGCTGGGGGGGGAGGGAAAAACTGTTTTTT. The V and J genes are TRBV7-3 and TRBJ1-4; tentative D call: TRBD1 (5 bases). V was clipped by 4 bases and J by 8 bases, with 11 bases between them. In germline, CDR1 is SGHTA, CDR2 FQGTGA. The CDR3 length is 13 residues. The variable domain in full, completed from reference TRBV7-3 and TRBJ1-4, reads GAGVSQTPSNKVTEKGKYVELRCDPISGHTALYWYRQSLGQGPEFLIYFQGTGAADDSGLPNDRFFAVRPEGSVSTLKIQRTERGDSAVYLCASSWGGREKLFFGSGTQLSVL.

Only one count was recorded for this clone. The V call is TRBV30, the J call TRBJ1-6; TRBD1 agrees at 8 bases. V lost 2 bases, J lost 10 bases, and 4 bases stayed unmatched. Germline V gives CDR1 GTSNPN, CDR2 SVGIG (reference sequence). The CDR3 runs to 13 residues. Here the CDR3 reads CAWSQGAWSPLHF. The CDR3 DNA follows: TGTGCCTGGAGTCAGGGGGCTTGGTCACCCCTCCACTTT.

The rearrangement joins TRBV7-2 to TRBJ1-1; D call uncertain. Looked up from germline, CDR1 is SGHTA and CDR2 is FQGNSA. Trimming left V 1 base short and J 1 base short, with 4 bases between. This CDR3 is 13 amino acids long. The CDR3 DNA reads as TGTGCCAGCAGCTTAGGAGCGAACACTGAAGCTTTCTTT. As protein: CASSLGANTEAFF.

This chain uses TRBV5-1 with TRBJ2-5; the D gene is possibly TRBD1 (6 bases). Germline CDR1 is SGHRS and CDR2 is YFSETQ. Trimming took 1 base from V and 6 from J, leaving 13 bases between them. The CDR3 totals 14 residues. The CDR3 nucleotides are TGCGCCAGCAGCTTGTCGGGGCAGGGGAAGACCCAGTACTTC. Residues: CASSLSGQGKTQYF.

The chain carries TRBV11-2 and TRBJ2-1, with D perhaps TRBD2 (5 bases). The V end lost 0 bases, the J end lost 4 bases, and 7 bases lay between the germline ends. This CDR3 contains 14 residues. The germline gives CDR1 SGHAT, CDR2 FQNNGV. CDR3 loop: CASSLESGYNEQFF. The CDR3 nucleotides are TGTGCCAGCAGCTTAGAATCGGGATACAATGAGCAGTTCTTC.

V is TRBV5-6 and J is TRBJ2-5; 7 positions agree with TRBD1. This CDR3 is built from 16 residues. Germline V gene sequence: CDR1 SGHDT, CDR2 YYEEEE. With V trimmed by 1 base and J by 4 bases, 10 bases remained unmatched. The CDR3 loop reads CASSLLRQGPRETQYF. The CDR3 DNA sequence: TGTGCCAGCAGCTTGTTACGACAGGGACCGCGAGAGACCCAGTACTTC.

This clone was counted a single time. The chain employs TRBV5-5 and TRBJ1-1; a possible D gene is TRBD1 (6 bases). The length of the CDR3 is 14 residues. Germline V gives CDR1 SGHKS, CDR2 YYEKEE (reference sequence). Trimming cost V 4 bases and J 8 bases, with 18 bases left between them. The CDR3 DNA sequence: TGTGCCAGCAGCCTAAAACCGACAGGTCGCGAAGCTTTCTTT. This translates into CASSLKPTGREAFF.

The CDR3 sequence is CASSPPRQGSYEQYF. The DNA of the CDR3 is TGTGCCAGCTCACCACCCCGACAGGGAAGCTACGAGCAGTACTTC. The rearrangement joins TRBV18 to TRBJ2-7; 7 bases align to TRBD1. Trimming cost V 0 bases and J 3 bases; bases outside gene matches: 5. The CDR3 is made up of 15 amino acids. Germline V gene data show CDR1 as KGHSH and CDR2 as LQKENI.